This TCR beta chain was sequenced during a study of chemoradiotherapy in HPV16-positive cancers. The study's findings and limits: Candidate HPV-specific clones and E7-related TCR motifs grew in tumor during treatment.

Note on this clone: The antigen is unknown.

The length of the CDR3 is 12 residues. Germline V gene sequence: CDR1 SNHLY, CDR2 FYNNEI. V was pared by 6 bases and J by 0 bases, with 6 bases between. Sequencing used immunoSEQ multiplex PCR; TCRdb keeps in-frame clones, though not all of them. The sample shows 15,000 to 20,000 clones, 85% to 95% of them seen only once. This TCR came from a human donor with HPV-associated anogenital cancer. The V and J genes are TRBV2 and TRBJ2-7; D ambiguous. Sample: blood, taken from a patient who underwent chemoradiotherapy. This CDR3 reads CASSERSYEQYF. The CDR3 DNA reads TGTGCCAGCAGCGAACGCTCCTACGAGCAGTACTTC.